This entry lists 9 T cell receptor beta chains sequenced from one sample in a study of blood T cell repertoires in COVID-19. TCRdb's copy holds only in-frame clones and misses some; the assay was immunoSEQ multiplex PCR. The table has fewer than 350,000 clones, 90% seen once; the top ten hold 1.7%. Specimen: PBMCs or T cells enriched from blood (not recorded which). The receptors shown here come from a woman between 18 and 29 years old with acute COVID-19.

The chain uses TRBV15 and TRBJ2-1; 11 nucleotides match TRBD2. The CDR3 sequence is 20 residues long. Germline loops: CDR1 LNHNV, CDR2 YYDKDF (reference sequence). V shed 0 bases, J shed 0 bases, and the junction held 10 bases outside the gene matches. The CDR3 DNA is TGTGCCACCAGCAGAGATCTTGGACTAGCGGGCAAAGACTCCTACAATGAGCAGTTCTTC. Its protein product is CATSRDLGLAGKDSYNEQFF.

The chain combines TRBV7-9 with TRBJ2-7; a weak D match, TRBD2 (5 bases). Germline CDR1 and CDR2: SEHNR and FQNEAQ (reference sequence). Trimming took 3 bases from V and 2 from J, leaving 8 bases between them. CDR3 length: 13 residues. In DNA form, the CDR3 reads TGTGCCAGCAGCTTGGAGGCCGCCTACGAGCAGTACTTC. Amino acid sequence: CASSLEAAYEQYF.

This chain joins TRBV28 and TRBJ1-5; 7 bases are shared with TRBD1. The CDR3 extends over 14 amino acids. CDR1 and CDR2 (germline): MDHEN, SYDVKM. J lost 6 bases, V lost 7 bases, and 9 bases had no gene match. Written as DNA, the CDR3 is TGTGCCAGCAACTTTGACAGGGTTGGTCAGCCCCAGCATTTT. Amino acid sequence: CASNFDRVGQPQHF. The variable domain in full, completed from reference TRBV28 and TRBJ1-5, reads DVKVTQSSRYLVKRTGEKVFLECVQDMDHENMFWYRQDPGLGLRLIYFSYDVKMKEKGDIPEGYSVSREKKERFSLILESASTNQTSMYLCASNFDRVGQPQHFGDGTRLSIL.

The V gene is TRBV7-9, the J gene TRBJ1-4; 7 positions match TRBD1. The CDR3 loop spans 15 amino acids. The germline gives CDR1 SEHNR, CDR2 FQNEAQ (reference sequence). The ends lost 2 bases at V and 3 bases at J; junction bases unmatched: 3. CDR3 nucleotide sequence: TGTGCCAGCAGCTTACACGGGACAGCTAATGAAAAACTGTTTTTT. This encodes CASSLHGTANEKLFF. The whole variable domain, filled in from reference TRBV7-9 and TRBJ1-4, reads DTGVSQNPRHKITKRGQNVTFRCDPISEHNRLYWYRQTLGQGPEFLTYFQNEAQLEKSRLLSDRFSAERPKGSFSTLEIQRTEQGDSAMYLCASSLHGTANEKLFFGSGTQLSVL.

This clone was seen a single time. The chain recombines TRBV5-1 with TRBJ2-7; maybe TRBD2 (5 bases). From germline, CDR1 is SGHRS and CDR2 YFSETQ. The germline V and J ends were trimmed by 4 bases and 7 bases, with 18 bases remaining between them. This CDR3 is built from 14 residues. CDR3 coding DNA: TGCGCCAGCAGCCGCGACTACTCGGCCGGGGAGCAGTACTTC. It specifies CASSRDYSAGEQYF.

This chain links TRBV27 with TRBJ2-1, with D possibly being TRBD1 (7 bases). The germline CDR1 and CDR2 sequences are MNHEY and SMNVEV (reference sequence). The V gene lost 2 bases and the J gene lost 0 bases, with 23 bases spanning the gap. The CDR3 is 20 amino acids. The CDR3 is CASSLAAGQSAGGSYNEQFF. The CDR3 region has the DNA TGTGCCAGCAGTTTAGCGGCGGGACAGTCTGCCGGGGGCTCCTACAATGAGCAGTTCTTC.

V and J are TRBV20-1 and TRBJ2-7, with D maybe TRBD2 (6 bases). The CDR3 has 14 residues. The V gene lost 3 bases and the J gene lost 12 bases, with 24 bases spanning the gap. Germline values: CDR1 DFQATT, CDR2 SNEGSKA (reference sequence). The CDR3 nucleotides read TGCAGTGCTAGTGAACCCGGGACTGCTCGTTCCCCGTACTTC. Residues: CSASEPGTARSPYF.

The chain has TRBV4-3 and TRBJ2-1; possibly TRBD2 for D (6 bases). The CDR3 sequence is 17 residues long. V lost 0 bases to trimming and J lost 0 bases, with 12 bases between them. Germline V lookup: CDR1 LGHNA, CDR2 YSLEER. CDR3 in amino acids: CASSQDSAGGSYNEQFF. The CDR3 DNA reads TGCGCCAGCAGCCAAGATAGTGCCGGGGGCTCCTACAATGAGCAGTTCTTC.

The chain carries TRBV5-6 and TRBJ2-2; no clear D. Germline V gives CDR1 SGHDT, CDR2 YYEEEE. This CDR3 is built from 18 residues. V lost 2 bases and J 0 bases, leaving 17 bases between the germline ends. This CDR3 reads CASSLFRTLPSNTGELFF. CDR3 sequence (DNA): TGTGCCAGCAGCTTATTTCGAACACTACCTTCGAACACCGGGGAGCTGTTTTTT.